The 28 T cell receptor beta chains in this list originate from one sample, sequenced in a study of blood T cell repertoires in COVID-19. Generated by immunoSEQ multiplex PCR, the TCRdb table keeps only in-frame clones and is missing some. This table has some 200,000 clones, roughly 84% appearing once. Sequencing input: peripheral blood. Receptors were obtained from a man aged 50 to 59 with COVID-19, enrolled during active disease.

The table lists this clone with a count of one. DNA for the CDR3: TGTGCCAGCAGCTTACAGGGGGCGCGGGACACTGAAGCTTTCTTT. It codes for CASSLQGARDTEAFF. The J gene is TRBJ1-1, the V gene TRBV7-3, with TRBD1 matching 8 bases. After removal of 2 bases from V and 3 bases from J, the junction contained 5 bases not matched to a gene. The CDR3 sequence is 15 residues long. Germline V gene lookup returns CDR1 SGHTA and CDR2 FQGTGA.

The chain links TRBV28 to TRBJ1-5, with D possibly being TRBD1 (5 bases). The V and J ends lost 6 bases and 11 bases respectively, with 17 bases between them. This CDR3 region has 13 residues. Germline loops: CDR1 MDHEN, CDR2 SYDVKM. In nucleotides, the CDR3 is TGTGCCAGCAGCTCACAGGACCCGCGGACCCAGCATTTT. Its protein is CASSSQDPRTQHF.

The sample holds a few counts of this clone. The gene calls are TRBV3-1 (or the pseudogene TRBV3-2) and TRBJ1-4; no firm D call. Germline CDR1 LGHDT, CDR2 YNNKEL (reference sequence). V dropped 10 bases and J dropped 6 bases, with 15 bases sitting between them. The CDR3 covers 13 residues. CDR3 protein: CATSTGRDEKLFF. In nucleotides, the CDR3 is TGTGCCACCTCGACGGGTCGAGATGAAAAACTGTTTTTT.

This chain connects TRBV6-5 to TRBJ2-2, with no clear D. The germline V gene encodes CDR1 MNHEY and CDR2 SVGAGI. V lost 2 bases and J lost 8, with 12 bases in between. The CDR3 loop spans 14 amino acids. This chain's CDR3 is CASSYQTHNGELFF. The CDR3 coding sequence is TGTGCCAGCAGTTACCAGACACACAATGGGGAGCTGTTTTTT.

The rearrangement joins TRBV5-1 to TRBJ2-1; TRBD2 might be the D (6 bases). V lost 0 bases and J lost 5, with 18 bases in between. The germline V gene encodes CDR1 SGHRS and CDR2 YFSETQ. CDR3 length: 17 amino acids. CDR3 bases: TGCGCCAGCAGCTTGGCCTCGGGACTTGCTGGGGACAATGAGCAGTTCTTC. This encodes CASSLASGLAGDNEQFF.

The V gene is TRBV11-1, the J gene TRBJ2-2, with unresolved D. The germline gives CDR1 SGHAT, CDR2 FQDESV (reference sequence). The CDR3 length is 14 residues. V lost 2 bases to trimming and J lost 4 bases, with 8 bases between them. The CDR3 loop is CASSLLVGTGELFF. CDR3 coding DNA: TGTGCCAGCAGCTTACTTGTCGGCACCGGGGAGCTGTTTTTT. Full variable domain (remainder filled in from reference TRBV11-1 and TRBJ2-2): EAEVAQSPRYKITEKSQAVAFWCDPISGHATLYWYRQILGQGPELLVQFQDESVVDDSQLPKDRFSAERLKGVDSTLKIQPAELGDSAMYLCASSLLVGTGELFFGEGSRLTVL.

V usage is TRBV27 and J usage is TRBJ1-2; 10 nucleotides align to TRBD1. The junction had 4 bases not matched to a gene; V was cut back by 6 bases and J by 3 bases. CDR1 is MNHEY, CDR2 SMNVEV, per germline (reference sequence). The CDR3 covers 14 residues. CDR3 region: CASSRQGADYGYTF. Here the CDR3 DNA reads TGTGCCAGCAGCAGACAGGGGGCTGACTATGGCTACACCTTC.

The chain has TRBV7-3 and TRBJ2-1; 7 nucleotides agree with TRBD2. V shed 1 base and J 3 bases; nucleotides not matched to a gene: 6. Per the germline V gene, CDR1 is SGHTA and CDR2 is FQGTGA. The CDR3 loop spans 16 amino acids. The CDR3 DNA reads as TGTGCCAGCAGCTTAAGGAGCGGGGTAGTCTACAATGAGCAGTTCTTC. Amino acid sequence: CASSLRSGVVYNEQFF.

The chain recombines TRBV5-1 with TRBJ2-3; possibly TRBD2 for D (5 bases). CDR1 and CDR2 from the germline V gene are SGHRS and YFSETQ. CDR3 size: 17 residues. Trimming took 0 bases from V and 1 from J, leaving 15 bases between them. CDR3 sequence: CASSLGLFQRGTDTQYF. For the CDR3, the DNA is TGCGCCAGCAGCTTGGGCCTTTTCCAGAGGGGCACAGATACGCAGTATTTT.

The V and J genes are TRBV7-3 and TRBJ1-2; possibly TRBD1 for D (6 bases). Trimming removed 8 bases from V and 6 bases from J, with 16 bases in between. Germline loops: CDR1 SGHTA, CDR2 FQGTGA. CDR3 size: 13 residues. CDR3 in DNA: TGTGCCAGCGGAAATGGGGGGGCGCATGGCTACACCTTC. Encoded protein: CASGNGGAHGYTF.

This clone showed up just once. The rearrangement joins TRBV28 to TRBJ1-4; D perhaps matches TRBD1 (6 bases). The CDR3 totals 14 residues. The V end lost 6 bases, the J end lost 8 bases, and 16 bases lay between the germline ends. Looked up from germline, CDR1 is MDHEN and CDR2 is SYDVKM. CDR3 nucleotides: TGTGCCAGCAGACTACAGGGTTTTGGGGAAAAACTGTTTTTT. Its protein product is CASRLQGFGEKLFF.

This chain connects TRBV14 to TRBJ1-2, with D perhaps matching TRBD1 (5 bases). Trimming cost V 0 bases and J 5 bases, with 31 bases left between them. The germline V gene has CDR1 SGHDN and CDR2 FVKESK. CDR3 size: 21 residues. In DNA form, the CDR3 reads TGTGCCAGCAGCCAAGATAAGGGAGGACGGCGGGGGGAGCGGGGAGGGTATGGCTACACCTTC. This gives the protein CASSQDKGGRRGERGGYGYTF.

The V gene is TRBV12-3 or TRBV12-4, the J gene TRBJ2-7, with TRBD2 identical over 7 bases. V shed 5 bases, J shed 3 bases, and the junction held 4 bases outside the gene matches. The CDR3 is 13 amino acids. CDR3 protein: CASSLGGDYEQYF. In DNA, the CDR3 is TGTGCCAGCAGTCTGGGAGGGGACTACGAGCAGTACTTC.

This chain connects TRBV29-1 to TRBJ2-1; 9 bases agree with TRBD2. Germline trimming cut 0 bases from V and 3 bases from J; bases unmatched to any gene: 3. Germline assignment: CDR1 SQVTM and CDR2 ANQGSEA. CDR3 size: 15 residues. Written as DNA, the CDR3 is TGCAGCGTTGAAGATGGACTAGCGAACTACAATGAGCAGTTCTTC. It is translated as CSVEDGLANYNEQFF.

The J gene is TRBJ2-7, the V gene TRBV30; TRBD2 might be the D (5 bases). Trimming removed 8 bases from V and 0 bases from J, with 17 bases in between. The germline gives CDR1 GTSNPN, CDR2 SVGIG (reference sequence). This CDR3 comprises 14 residues. DNA for the CDR3: TGTGCCGGGATTGAGCGGCAAAGCTCCTACGAGCAGTACTTC. Its translation: CAGIERQSSYEQYF.

J is TRBJ2-2 and V is TRBV7-8, with 7 bases aligning to TRBD1. The germline V gene has CDR1 SGHVS and CDR2 FQNEAQ. Germline trimming cut 5 bases from V and 2 bases from J; bases unmatched to any gene: 5. CDR3 length: 15 amino acids. CDR3 nucleotides: TGTGCCAGCAGCCCCGGGACAGCTAACACCGGGGAGCTGTTTTTT. Protein product: CASSPGTANTGELFF.

This clone was picked up a small number of times. For the CDR3, the DNA is TGCAGTGCTAGTCCGGGAGTGAGCTCCTACGAGCAGTACTTC. It is translated as CSASPGVSSYEQYF. The chain joins TRBV20-1 to TRBJ2-7; the D gene is possibly TRBD2 (6 bases). Trimming took off 3 bases at V and 0 bases at J, with 12 bases between the two ends. The CDR3 is 14 residues long. Germline CDR1 DFQATT, CDR2 SNEGSKA (reference sequence).

The chain is built from TRBV2 and TRBJ1-3; the match to TRBD1 covers 7 bases. The J segment lost 2 bases and the V segment lost 4 bases, leaving 8 bases of the junction unmatched. In germline, CDR1 is SNHLY, CDR2 FYNNEI. There are 16 residues in the CDR3. The CDR3 region is CASSVDRGPAGNTIYF. In DNA form, the CDR3 reads TGTGCCAGCAGTGTGGATAGGGGGCCGGCTGGAAACACCATATATTTT.

The rearrangement uses TRBV7-8 and TRBJ1-4; D is unresolved. Germline CDR1 is SGHVS and CDR2 is FQNEAQ. The CDR3 length is 15 residues. Trimming pared 2 bases from V and 7 bases from J, leaving 14 bases between. The CDR3 DNA is TGTGCCAGCAGCTTAATCAATTCGGCGGGTGAAAAACTGTTTTTT. Its protein product is CASSLINSAGEKLFF.

The chain has TRBV6-5 and TRBJ1-1; D is uncertain. The CDR3 extends over 14 amino acids. The V and J ends lost 6 bases and 2 bases respectively, with 13 bases between them. Germline V gene data show CDR1 as MNHEY and CDR2 as SVGAGI. The CDR3, as DNA: TGTGCCAGCAGACTAGGCCCCCCCAACACTGAAGCTTTCTTT. It specifies CASRLGPPNTEAFF.

This clone was seen only once. The CDR3 region is CASSTRAGSYEQYF. CDR3 DNA sequence: TGTGCCAGTAGTACCCGCGCCGGGTCCTACGAGCAGTACTTC. J is TRBJ2-7 and V is TRBV19; D is ambiguous. The CDR3 is 14 amino acids. Germline CDR1 and CDR2: LNHDA and SQIVND (reference sequence). Deletions cut 4 bases from V and 1 base from J, with 11 bases between. Full variable domain (missing parts from reference TRBV19 and TRBJ2-7): DGGITQSPKYLFRKEGQNVTLSCEQNLNHDAMYWYRQDPGQGLRLIYYSQIVNDFQKGDIAEGYSVSREKKESFPLTVTSAQKNPTAFYLCASSTRAGSYEQYFGPGTRLTVT.

The J gene is TRBJ2-5, the V gene TRBV2, with 9 bases identical to TRBD1. The J segment lost 1 base and the V segment lost 6 bases, leaving 9 bases of the junction unmatched. In germline, CDR1 is SNHLY, CDR2 FYNNEI. The CDR3 consists of 16 residues. CDR3 nucleotides: TGTGCCAGCAGCGTGGGGACAGGGAGTTTCCAAGAGACCCAGTACTTC. Protein: CASSVGTGSFQETQYF. The full variable domain, in which reference TRBV2 and TRBJ2-5 provide the parts outside the CDR3, is EPEVTQTPSHQVTQMGQEVILRCVPISNHLYFYWYRQILGQKVEFLVSFYNNEISEKSEIFDDQFSVERPDGSNFTLKIRSTKLEDSAMYFCASSVGTGSFQETQYFGPGTRLLVL.

The rearrangement links TRBV5-4 to TRBJ2-5, with TRBD1 matching 9 bases. The CDR3 runs to 15 residues. Germline assignment: CDR1 SGHNT and CDR2 YYREEE (reference sequence). V was pared by 0 bases and J by 5 bases, with 5 bases of the junction left unmatched. The CDR3 DNA sequence: TGTGCCAGCAGCTTGGAGAGGACAGGGGATGAGACCCAGTACTTC. Amino acid sequence: CASSLERTGDETQYF.

The V call is TRBV19, the J call TRBJ2-7; D not resolved. CDR1 LNHDA and CDR2 SQIVND come from the germline V gene (reference sequence). Trimming removed 6 bases from V and 0 bases from J, with 9 bases in between. This CDR3 spans 13 amino acids. The CDR3 nucleotides are TGTGCCAGTAGATTGGGCACCTCCTACGAGCAGTACTTC. Its translation: CASRLGTSYEQYF. The whole variable domain, filled in from reference TRBV19 and TRBJ2-7, reads DGGITQSPKYLFRKEGQNVTLSCEQNLNHDAMYWYRQDPGQGLRLIYYSQIVNDFQKGDIAEGYSVSREKKESFPLTVTSAQKNPTAFYLCASRLGTSYEQYFGPGTRLTVT.

The genes are TRBV19 and TRBJ2-3; a possible D gene is TRBD1 (5 bases). Germline CDR1 and CDR2: LNHDA and SQIVND (reference sequence). The CDR3 extends over 14 amino acids. V was pared by 5 bases and J by 1 base, with 10 bases between. CDR3 sequence: CASSFMTGTDTQYF. The CDR3 DNA reads as TGTGCCAGTAGTTTCATGACAGGCACAGATACGCAGTATTTT. The full variable domain, with the rest looked up from reference TRBV19 and TRBJ2-3, is DGGITQSPKYLFRKEGQNVTLSCEQNLNHDAMYWYRQDPGQGLRLIYYSQIVNDFQKGDIAEGYSVSREKKESFPLTVTSAQKNPTAFYLCASSFMTGTDTQYFGPGTRLTVL.

The V call is TRBV7-9, the J call TRBJ2-4; no clear D. There are 16 residues in the CDR3. The germline V gene has CDR1 SEHNR and CDR2 FQNEAQ (reference sequence). Trimming pared 5 bases from V and 0 bases from J, leaving 14 bases between. The CDR3 reads CASSPDIVLAKNIQYF. CDR3 coding DNA: TGTGCCAGCAGCCCAGACATAGTCTTAGCCAAAAACATTCAGTACTTC.

The genes are TRBV7-3 and TRBJ2-7, with D unresolved. The CDR3 covers 13 residues. The germline gives CDR1 SGHTA, CDR2 FQGTGA. Trimming cost V 1 base and J 6 bases, with 10 bases left between them. CDR3 sequence (DNA): TGTGCCAGCAGCTTAAACGCAGGTTTCGAGCAGTACTTC. It codes for CASSLNAGFEQYF. The whole variable domain, remainder taken from reference TRBV7-3 and TRBJ2-7, is GAGVSQTPSNKVTEKGKYVELRCDPISGHTALYWYRQSLGQGPEFLIYFQGTGAADDSGLPNDRFFAVRPEGSVSTLKIQRTERGDSAVYLCASSLNAGFEQYFGPGTRLTVT.

The gene calls are TRBV19 and TRBJ2-3, with TRBD2 matching 11 bases. The germline V gene encodes CDR1 LNHDA and CDR2 SQIVND (reference sequence). After removal of 4 bases from V and 6 bases from J, the junction contained 9 bases not matched to a gene. The CDR3 sequence is 16 residues long. This chain's CDR3 is CASSTLTSGSGDTQYF. The CDR3 DNA follows: TGTGCCAGTAGTACCCTTACTAGCGGGAGTGGGGATACGCAGTATTTT. Drawing the rest from reference TRBV19 and TRBJ2-3, the complete variable domain is DGGITQSPKYLFRKEGQNVTLSCEQNLNHDAMYWYRQDPGQGLRLIYYSQIVNDFQKGDIAEGYSVSREKKESFPLTVTSAQKNPTAFYLCASSTLTSGSGDTQYFGPGTRLTVL.